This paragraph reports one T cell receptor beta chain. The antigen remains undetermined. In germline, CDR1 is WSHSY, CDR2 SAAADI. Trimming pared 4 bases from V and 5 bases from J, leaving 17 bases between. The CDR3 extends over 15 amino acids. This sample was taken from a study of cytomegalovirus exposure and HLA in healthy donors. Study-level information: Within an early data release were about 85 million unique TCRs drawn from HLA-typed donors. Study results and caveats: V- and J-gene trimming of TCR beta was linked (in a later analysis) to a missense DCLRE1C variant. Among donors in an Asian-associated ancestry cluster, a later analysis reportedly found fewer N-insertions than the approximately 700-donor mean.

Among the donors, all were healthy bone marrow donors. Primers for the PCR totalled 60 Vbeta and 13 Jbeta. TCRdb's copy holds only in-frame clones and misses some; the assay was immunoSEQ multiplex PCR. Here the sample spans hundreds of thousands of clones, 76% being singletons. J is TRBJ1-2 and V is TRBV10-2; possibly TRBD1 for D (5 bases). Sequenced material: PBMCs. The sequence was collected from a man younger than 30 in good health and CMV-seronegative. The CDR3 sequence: CASSGGTELGYGYTF. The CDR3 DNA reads TGCGCCAGCAGTGGGGGGACTGAGCTAGGGTATGGCTACACCTTC.